This T cell receptor (beta chain) was retrieved from a study of blood T cell repertoires in COVID-19. Study in general: The United States, Italy and Spain supplied acute and convalescent COVID-19 samples. The cDNA or gDNA used as material had been derived from T cells, B-cell-depleted T cells, or PBMCs.

Original handling: Scientists estimated how many nucleated cells there were by amplifying reference gene primers. TCRdb's table, derived via immunoSEQ multiplex PCR, lists solely in-frame clones and lacks some. V and J calls and clone size are as listed in that table; D and trimming were resolved from the DNA. The table lists approximately 130,000 clones, roughly 86% of them singletons. V lost 0 bases, J lost 3 bases, and 1 base stayed unmatched. From germline, CDR1 is SGHNT and CDR2 YYREEE (reference sequence). The CDR3 has 15 residues. Sequences were obtained from peripheral blood. The J gene is TRBJ2-3, the V gene TRBV5-4; 10 bases match TRBD1. This TCR derives from a woman aged 45 to 65 who had recovered from COVID-19. The CDR3 nucleotides are TGTGCCAGCAGCTTGGGGGGACAGGGGACAGATACGCAGTATTTT. Translation: CASSLGGQGTDTQYF. Combining the CDR3 with reference TRBV5-4 and TRBJ2-3 gives the whole variable domain ETGVTQSPTHLIKTRGQQVTLRCSSQSGHNTVSWYQQALGQGPQFIFQYYREEENGRGNFPPRFSGLQFPNYSSELNVNALELDDSALYLCASSLGGQGTDTQYFGPGTRLTVL.